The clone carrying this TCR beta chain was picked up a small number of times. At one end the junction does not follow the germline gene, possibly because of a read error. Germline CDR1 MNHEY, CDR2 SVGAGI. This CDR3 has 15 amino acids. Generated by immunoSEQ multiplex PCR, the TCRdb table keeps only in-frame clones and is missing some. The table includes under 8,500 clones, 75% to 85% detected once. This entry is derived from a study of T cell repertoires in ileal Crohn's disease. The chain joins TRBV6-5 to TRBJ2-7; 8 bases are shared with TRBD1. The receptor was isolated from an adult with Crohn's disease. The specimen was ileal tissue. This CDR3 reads CASSHSPTGAYEQYF. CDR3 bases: TGTGCCAGCAGTCACTCCCCGACAGGGGCCTACGAGCAGTACTTC.